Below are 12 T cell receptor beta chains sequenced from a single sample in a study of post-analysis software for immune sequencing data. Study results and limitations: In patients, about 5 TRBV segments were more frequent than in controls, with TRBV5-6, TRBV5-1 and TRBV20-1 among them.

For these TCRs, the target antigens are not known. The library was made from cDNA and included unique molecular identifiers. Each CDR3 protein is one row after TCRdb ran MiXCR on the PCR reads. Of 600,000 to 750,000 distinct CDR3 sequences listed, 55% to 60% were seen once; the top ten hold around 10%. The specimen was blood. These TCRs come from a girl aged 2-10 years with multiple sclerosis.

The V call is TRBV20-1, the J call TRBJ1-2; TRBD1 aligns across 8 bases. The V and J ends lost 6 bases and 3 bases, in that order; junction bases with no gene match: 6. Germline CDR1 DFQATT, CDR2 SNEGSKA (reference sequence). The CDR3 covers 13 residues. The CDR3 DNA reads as TGCAGTGCCGAGACAGGGGTGCACTATGGCTACACCTTC. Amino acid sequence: CSAETGVHYGYTF.

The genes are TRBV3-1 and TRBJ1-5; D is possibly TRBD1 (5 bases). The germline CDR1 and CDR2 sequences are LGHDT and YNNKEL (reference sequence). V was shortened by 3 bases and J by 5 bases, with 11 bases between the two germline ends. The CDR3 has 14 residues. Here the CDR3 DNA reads TGTGCCAGCAGCCAGGGGCGCAACCATCAGCCCCAGCATTTT. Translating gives CASSQGRNHQPQHF.

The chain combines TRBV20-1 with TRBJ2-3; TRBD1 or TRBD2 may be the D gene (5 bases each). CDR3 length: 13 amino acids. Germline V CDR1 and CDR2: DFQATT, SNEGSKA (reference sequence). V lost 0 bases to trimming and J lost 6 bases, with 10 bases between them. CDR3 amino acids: CSARDEGTDTQYF. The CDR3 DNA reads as TGCAGTGCTAGAGATGAGGGGACGGATACGCAGTATTTT.

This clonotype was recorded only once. The CDR3 DNA follows: TGTGCCACCAGTCAGGGCGGTGAAGCTTTCTTT. As protein: CATSQGGEAFF. V is TRBV24-1 and J is TRBJ1-1; maybe TRBD1 (5 bases). Germline assignment: CDR1 KGHDR and CDR2 SFDVKD. V shed 6 bases and J shed 7 bases, with 8 bases lying between them. The CDR3 spans 11 residues.

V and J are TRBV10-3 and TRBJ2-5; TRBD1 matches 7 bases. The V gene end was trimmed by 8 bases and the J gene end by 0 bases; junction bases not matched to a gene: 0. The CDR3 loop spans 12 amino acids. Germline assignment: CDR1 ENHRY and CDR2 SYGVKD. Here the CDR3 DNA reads TGTGCCATCGGGACAGACCAAGAGACCCAGTACTTC. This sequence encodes CAIGTDQETQYF.

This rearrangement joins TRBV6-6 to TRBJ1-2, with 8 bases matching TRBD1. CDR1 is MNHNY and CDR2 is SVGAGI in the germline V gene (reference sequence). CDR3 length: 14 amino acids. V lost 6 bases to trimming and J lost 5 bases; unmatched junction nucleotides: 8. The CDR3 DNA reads TGTGCCAGCAGCAGCGACAGGGGCGCGTATGGCTACACCTTC. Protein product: CASSSDRGAYGYTF.

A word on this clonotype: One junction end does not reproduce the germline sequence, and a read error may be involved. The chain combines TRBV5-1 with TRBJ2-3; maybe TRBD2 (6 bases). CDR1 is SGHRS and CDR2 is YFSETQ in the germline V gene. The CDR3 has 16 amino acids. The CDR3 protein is CASSLGLGPAPETQYF. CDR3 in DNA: TGCGCCAGCAGCTTGGGACTAGGGCCGGCCCCAGAGACGCAGTATTTT. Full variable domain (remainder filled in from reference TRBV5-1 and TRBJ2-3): KAGVTQTPRYLIKTRGQQVTLSCSPISGHRSVSWYQQTPGQGLQFLFEYFSETQRNKGNFPGRFSGRQFSNSRSEMNVSTLELGDSALYLCASSLGLGPAPETQYFGPGTRLTVL.

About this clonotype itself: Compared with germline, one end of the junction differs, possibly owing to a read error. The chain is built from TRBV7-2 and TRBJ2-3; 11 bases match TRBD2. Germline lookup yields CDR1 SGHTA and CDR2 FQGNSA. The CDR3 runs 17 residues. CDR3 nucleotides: TGTGCCAGCAGCCTAGCTGGGGCTAGCGGGAGGACAGATACGCAGTATTTT. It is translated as CASSLAGASGRTDTQYF.

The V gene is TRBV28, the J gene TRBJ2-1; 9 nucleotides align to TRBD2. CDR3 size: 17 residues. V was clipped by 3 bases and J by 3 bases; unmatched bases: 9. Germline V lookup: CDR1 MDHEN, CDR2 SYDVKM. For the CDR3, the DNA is TGTGCCAGCAGTTTTTACTTTAGCGGGAGTATCTACAATGAGCAGTTCTTC. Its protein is CASSFYFSGSIYNEQFF.

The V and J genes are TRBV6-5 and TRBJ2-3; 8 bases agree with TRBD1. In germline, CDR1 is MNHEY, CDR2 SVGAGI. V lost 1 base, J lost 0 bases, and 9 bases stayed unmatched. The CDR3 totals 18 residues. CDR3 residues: CASSYFPGTGSSTDTQYF. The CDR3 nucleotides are TGTGCCAGCAGTTACTTCCCCGGGACAGGTTCTAGCACAGATACGCAGTATTTT.

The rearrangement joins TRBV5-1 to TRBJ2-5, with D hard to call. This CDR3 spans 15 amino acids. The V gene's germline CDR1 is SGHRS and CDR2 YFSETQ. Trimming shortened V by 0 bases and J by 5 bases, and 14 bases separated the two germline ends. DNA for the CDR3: TGCGCCAGCAGCTTGGGACCCCCAGTACGGGAGACCCAGTACTTC. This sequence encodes CASSLGPPVRETQYF. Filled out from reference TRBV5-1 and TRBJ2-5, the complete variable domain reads KAGVTQTPRYLIKTRGQQVTLSCSPISGHRSVSWYQQTPGQGLQFLFEYFSETQRNKGNFPGRFSGRQFSNSRSEMNVSTLELGDSALYLCASSLGPPVRETQYFGPGTRLLVL.

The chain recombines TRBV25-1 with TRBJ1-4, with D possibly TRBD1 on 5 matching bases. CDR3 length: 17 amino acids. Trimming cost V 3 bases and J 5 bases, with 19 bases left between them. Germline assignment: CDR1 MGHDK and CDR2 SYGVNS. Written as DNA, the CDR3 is TGTGCCAGCAGTGATCCTAAGGCAGGGCGGGGGAATGAAAAACTGTTTTTT. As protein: CASSDPKAGRGNEKLFF.